These 27 T cell receptor beta chains were sequenced from one sample in a study of T cell responses to AZD1222 COVID-19 vaccine. Assay: immunoSEQ multiplex PCR; the TCRdb copy retains only in-frame clones and omits some. The profile shows 200,000 or so clones, approximately 95% of them singletons. Sequences were derived from peripheral blood, sampled 28 days after the second AZD1222 dose. These receptors were obtained from an adult who received the AZD1222 COVID-19 vaccine.

This clone was detected only a few times. The chain couples TRBV4-2 to TRBJ2-2, with D possibly being TRBD2 (5 bases). The CDR3 contains 17 residues. Germline CDR1 is LGHNA and CDR2 is YNFKEQ. Trimming removed 2 bases at V and 1 base at J, with 14 bases between. CDR3 coding DNA: TGTGCCAGCAGCCAAAGTCGGGAACGATGGAACACCGGGGAGCTGTTTTTT. Amino acid sequence: CASSQSRERWNTGELFF.

The CDR3 DNA follows: TGTGCCAGCAGTAGAGACCTGAACACTGAAGCTTTCTTT. Protein: CASSRDLNTEAFF. The rearrangement uses TRBV2 and TRBJ1-1, with no clear D. From germline, CDR1 is SNHLY and CDR2 FYNNEI. Trimming removed 5 bases at V and 0 bases at J, with 7 bases between. This CDR3 spans 13 amino acids.

This clone was picked up one time. V is TRBV24-1 and J is TRBJ1-5; D remains unclear. Germline V gene lookup returns CDR1 KGHDR and CDR2 SFDVKD. The CDR3 consists of 13 residues. With 4 bases removed from V and 9 bases from J, the gap between germline ends came to 12 bases. The CDR3 bases are TGTGCCACCAGTGACCCCGACCTCAGGCCCCAGCATTTT. Translating gives CATSDPDLRPQHF.

The chain couples TRBV6-5 to TRBJ1-2; no clear D. The V end was cut by 6 bases, the J end by 5 bases, with 10 bases between. This CDR3 has 12 residues. Looked up from germline, CDR1 is MNHEY and CDR2 is SVGAGI. The CDR3 DNA reads as TGTGCCAGCAGGGACCAAGTGTATGGCTACACCTTC. This translates into CASRDQVYGYTF.

J is TRBJ1-1 and V is TRBV14, with a weak D call TRBD1 (5 bases). The V gene lost 1 base and the J gene lost 2 bases, with 11 bases spanning the gap. Per the germline V gene, CDR1 is SGHDN and CDR2 is FVKESK. The CDR3 covers 15 residues. CDR3 coding DNA: TGTGCCAGCAGCCAAGGACAGACACCTAACACTGAAGCTTTCTTT. Translating it yields CASSQGQTPNTEAFF.

This clone was picked up one time. The chain combines TRBV2 with TRBJ1-1, with D possibly TRBD1 on 6 matching bases. The CDR3 extends over 14 amino acids. V was shortened by 6 bases and J by 1 base, with 12 bases between the two germline ends. Germline V gives CDR1 SNHLY, CDR2 FYNNEI. DNA for the CDR3: TGTGCCAGCAGAGTAGGGGGAAGGAACACTGAAGCTTTCTTT. Residues: CASRVGGRNTEAFF.

This clone was seen only once. V gene TRBV11-3 combines with J gene TRBJ2-2, with D hard to call. The germline gives CDR1 SGHNT, CDR2 YENEEA. V lost 1 base, J lost 2 bases, and 14 bases lay in between. The CDR3 has 17 residues. The CDR3 coding sequence is TGTGCCAGCAGCTTAGTTTGGGGAAGGAGCAACACCGGGGAGCTGTTTTTT. Its protein product is CASSLVWGRSNTGELFF.

This clone is a singleton in its sample. V gene TRBV5-1 combines with J gene TRBJ2-7, with 10 positions matching TRBD1. The CDR3 loop spans 14 amino acids. Looked up from germline, CDR1 is SGHRS and CDR2 is YFSETQ. With 6 bases clipped from V and 4 bases from J, the junction kept 7 bases outside the gene matches. The CDR3 is CASTETGGLYEQYF. Here the CDR3 DNA reads TGCGCCAGCACAGAGACAGGGGGCTTGTACGAGCAGTACTTC.

The rearrangement uses TRBV5-1 and TRBJ1-1; 8 bases match TRBD1. CDR3 size: 15 residues. V was pared by 4 bases and J by 7 bases, with 12 bases of the junction left unmatched. Germline loops: CDR1 SGHRS, CDR2 YFSETQ. This CDR3 is CASSPGQAPPHEAFF. The CDR3 DNA is TGCGCCAGCAGCCCGGGACAGGCGCCCCCTCATGAAGCTTTCTTT. Based on the CDR3 plus reference TRBV5-1 and TRBJ1-1, the full variable domain is KAGVTQTPRYLIKTRGQQVTLSCSPISGHRSVSWYQQTPGQGLQFLFEYFSETQRNKGNFPGRFSGRQFSNSRSEMNVSTLELGDSALYLCASSPGQAPPHEAFFGQGTRLTVV.

The gene calls are TRBV2 and TRBJ1-5; a weak D match, TRBD1 (5 bases). With 10 bases removed from V and 7 bases from J, the gap between germline ends came to 17 bases. The CDR3 has 13 residues. Germline assignment: CDR1 SNHLY and CDR2 FYNNEI. Written as DNA, the CDR3 is TGTGCCACCTCTCAGGGTTGGAGACAGCCCCAGCATTTT. Its translation: CATSQGWRQPQHF.

The V gene is TRBV7-2, the J gene TRBJ1-3; D is unclear. Germline values: CDR1 SGHTA, CDR2 FQGNSA. The CDR3 is 10 residues long. CDR3 in amino acids: CGSSGNTIYF. The DNA of the CDR3 is TGTGGTAGTTCTGGAAACACCATATATTTT.

The rearrangement joins TRBV19 to TRBJ1-2; tentatively, D is TRBD1 (6 bases). Trimming pared 5 bases from V and 2 bases from J, leaving 15 bases between. Germline V CDR1 and CDR2: LNHDA, SQIVND (reference sequence). This CDR3 has 15 residues. The CDR3 sequence is CASSVSTGKNYGYTF. The CDR3 nucleotides read TGTGCCAGTAGTGTGTCGACAGGAAAAAACTATGGCTACACCTTC.

The chain links TRBV18 to TRBJ1-6; D ambiguous. Germline-derived CDR1 and CDR2 are KGHSH and LQKENI. The CDR3 spans 12 residues. Trimming shortened V by 2 bases and J by 5 bases, and 1 base separated the two germline ends. CDR3 protein: CASSPDNSPLHF. The CDR3 bases are TGTGCCAGCTCACCAGATAATTCACCCCTCCACTTT.

The chain uses TRBV3-1 (or the pseudogene TRBV3-2) and TRBJ2-3, with TRBD2 identical over 14 bases. CDR1 and CDR2 from the germline V gene are LGHDT and YNNKEL (reference sequence). This CDR3 contains 17 residues. V was clipped by 5 bases and J by 6 bases; unmatched bases: 10. CDR3 DNA sequence: TGTGCCAGCAGCGGAACCGGGACTAGCGGGGGTTTGGATACGCAGTATTTT. Translating gives CASSGTGTSGGLDTQYF.

V is TRBV4-1 and J is TRBJ1-1, with 8 bases that match TRBD1. Germline V lookup: CDR1 MGHRA, CDR2 YSYEKL. The CDR3 sequence is 15 residues long. Trimming at V came to 3 bases and at J to 0 bases, leaving 3 bases not matched to a gene. CDR3 loop: CASSQTGALNTEAFF. The CDR3 nucleotides read TGCGCCAGCAGCCAGACAGGGGCCTTGAACACTGAAGCTTTCTTT.

This clone was counted once. The V and J genes are TRBV7-3 and TRBJ2-3, with D possibly being TRBD2 (5 bases). The CDR3 is 16 amino acids. CDR1 is SGHTA, CDR2 FQGTGA, per germline. V lost 5 bases and J 2 bases, leaving 17 bases between the germline ends. The CDR3 region is CASSPRLDGVTDTQYF. Here the CDR3 DNA reads TGTGCCAGCAGCCCCCGGTTGGACGGGGTCACAGATACGCAGTATTTT. The entire variable domain, with the rest obtained from reference TRBV7-3 and TRBJ2-3, is as follows: GAGVSQTPSNKVTEKGKYVELRCDPISGHTALYWYRQSLGQGPEFLIYFQGTGAADDSGLPNDRFFAVRPEGSVSTLKIQRTERGDSAVYLCASSPRLDGVTDTQYFGPGTRLTVL.

The V gene is TRBV19, the J gene TRBJ1-5, with TRBD1 matching 7 bases. The CDR3 consists of 13 residues. Losses at the gene ends were 6 bases for V and 7 bases for J; bases not matched to a gene: 6. The germline gives CDR1 LNHDA, CDR2 SQIVND (reference sequence). CDR3 bases: TGTGCCAGTAGCCTGAGACAGGGACAGCCCCAGCATTTT. Encoded protein: CASSLRQGQPQHF.

This clone was seen a single time. CDR3: CATSREGVSYEQYF. The CDR3 DNA sequence: TGTGCCACCAGCAGAGAGGGGGTCTCCTACGAGCAGTACTTC. The chain links TRBV15 to TRBJ2-7; tentatively, D is TRBD1 or TRBD2 (5 bases each). The CDR3 consists of 14 residues. Germline CDR1 and CDR2: LNHNV and YYDKDF (reference sequence). Trimming stripped 0 bases from V and 0 bases from J, with 6 bases between.

This clone was seen only once. The gene calls are TRBV7-9 and TRBJ1-2, with a possible D match to TRBD1 (6 bases). The CDR3 totals 15 residues. CDR1 and CDR2 from the germline V gene are SEHNR and FQNEAQ (reference sequence). Trimming removed 4 bases from V and 5 bases from J, with 17 bases in between. DNA of the CDR3: TGTGCCAGCAGCTCGGACAGTGTGGGGCTATATGGCTACACCTTC. Its protein is CASSSDSVGLYGYTF.

This sequence joins TRBV7-2 and TRBJ1-6, with 9 bases that match TRBD1. Germline assignment: CDR1 SGHTA and CDR2 FQGNSA. Germline trimming cut 6 bases from V and 9 bases from J; bases unmatched to any gene: 12. This CDR3 is 16 amino acids long. The CDR3 DNA sequence: TGTGCCAGCAGGTCCGGACAGGGGCCATCGGGTTCACCCCTCCACTTT. Protein product: CASRSGQGPSGSPLHF.

This chain joins TRBV7-6 and TRBJ2-5; 7 bases are shared with TRBD2. The germline gives CDR1 SGHVS, CDR2 FNYEAQ. The CDR3 covers 17 residues. J gave up 2 bases and V 5 bases, and 14 bases lay outside the gene matches. The CDR3 loop reads CASSPGSGERGQETQYF. CDR3 nucleotide sequence: TGTGCCAGCAGCCCGGGATCGGGGGAGCGGGGTCAAGAGACCCAGTACTTC.

This rearrangement joins TRBV5-1 to TRBJ1-5; the D gene is possibly TRBD1 (5 bases). The CDR3 consists of 15 residues. Per the germline V gene, CDR1 is SGHRS and CDR2 is YFSETQ. The V end was cut by 1 base, the J end by 7 bases, with 15 bases between. Written as DNA, the CDR3 is TGCGCCAGCAGCTTGTCTGGGGGGGGAGACCAGCCCCAGCATTTT. Protein sequence: CASSLSGGGDQPQHF.

V and J are TRBV12-5 and TRBJ1-2; D gene unclear. CDR1 and CDR2 from the germline V gene are LGHNT and FRNRAP. Trimming shortened V by 5 bases and J by 5 bases, and 9 bases separated the two germline ends. The CDR3 extends over 12 amino acids. The DNA for the CDR3 is TGTGCTAGTGGTAGGGAAGGGTATGGCTACACCTTC. Protein: CASGREGYGYTF.

The gene calls are TRBV27 and TRBJ1-2, with D possibly TRBD1 on 5 matching bases. V was shortened by 6 bases and J by 4 bases, with 12 bases between the two germline ends. The CDR3 length is 13 residues. CDR1 and CDR2 from the germline V gene are MNHEY and SMNVEV (reference sequence). The DNA of the CDR3 is TGTGCCAGCAGCCCGACAGCAACCTATGGCTACACCTTC. Encoded protein: CASSPTATYGYTF.

The gene calls are TRBV2 and TRBJ2-7; D may be TRBD2 (5 bases). The germline V and J ends were trimmed by 4 bases and 1 base, with 5 bases remaining between them. The CDR3 covers 12 residues. Germline V CDR1 and CDR2: SNHLY, FYNNEI. CDR3 nucleotides: TGTGCCAGCAGTGGGGAGTCCTACGAGCAGTACTTC. It translates to CASSGESYEQYF.

The V and J genes are TRBV27 and TRBJ1-6, with 11 positions matching TRBD1. Trimming removed 5 bases from V and 4 bases from J; junction bases left unmatched: 13. The germline gives CDR1 MNHEY, CDR2 SMNVEV (reference sequence). The CDR3 is made up of 19 amino acids. The CDR3 here is CASSPLDRGRPLYNSPLHF. The CDR3 nucleotides are TGTGCCAGCAGTCCCCTGGACAGGGGGCGCCCCCTATATAATTCACCCCTCCACTTT.

This chain connects TRBV4-1 to TRBJ2-1, with TRBD2 matching 9 bases. J gave up 8 bases and V 4 bases, and 6 bases lay outside the gene matches. Germline CDR1 reads MGHRA; CDR2 reads YSYEKL. The CDR3 sequence is 14 residues long. CDR3 in amino acids: CASSRDGGRDEQFF. DNA of the CDR3: TGCGCCAGCAGCCGGGATGGCGGGAGGGATGAGCAGTTCTTC.